One sample yielded the 10 T cell receptor beta chains listed below, sequenced in a study of control samples from healthy donors and cancer patients. The table came from immunoSEQ multiplex PCR; TCRdb's copy has only in-frame clones and leaves some out. The sample holds roughly 400,000 clones; roughly 90% are singletons and the top ten take about 6.3%. Sequencing input: PBMCs. The receptors stem from a man in his forties with head and neck cancer.

The rearrangement uses TRBV12-3 or TRBV12-4 and TRBJ1-5; tentative D call: TRBD1 (5 bases). V lost 3 bases to trimming and J lost 9 bases, with 12 bases between them. The CDR3 is 13 residues long. CDR3 loop: CASSFRGTGPQHF. CDR3 bases: TGTGCCAGCAGTTTCCGGGGGACGGGGCCCCAGCATTTT.

This chain joins TRBV14 and TRBJ1-2; 9 bases align to TRBD1. This CDR3 has 17 amino acids. Germline V gene data show CDR1 as SGHDN and CDR2 as FVKESK. V lost 3 bases to trimming and J lost 0 bases; unmatched junction nucleotides: 8. CDR3 nucleotides: TGTGCCAGCAGCCATGGACAGGGGCCAGACGCTAACTATGGCTACACCTTC. The encoded protein is CASSHGQGPDANYGYTF.

V and J are TRBV6-5 and TRBJ2-3, with 8 bases aligning to TRBD2. V gave up 7 bases and J gave up 0 bases; unmatched junction bases: 3. Germline-derived CDR1 and CDR2 are MNHEY and SVGAGI. The CDR3 is 14 residues long. The CDR3 loop reads CASKTSGSTDTQYF. CDR3 sequence (DNA): TGTGCCAGCAAAACTAGCGGTAGCACAGATACGCAGTATTTT.

The chain combines TRBV28 with TRBJ1-3; D might be TRBD1 (5 bases). This CDR3 spans 14 amino acids. CDR1 MDHEN and CDR2 SYDVKM come from the germline V gene. The ends were cut back, 5 bases at V and 0 bases at J, with 8 bases in the middle. The CDR3, as DNA: TGTGCCAGCAGTCTGGACATCTCTGGAAACACCATATATTTT. Amino acids: CASSLDISGNTIYF. The variable domain in full, with the rest retrieved from reference TRBV28 and TRBJ1-3, is DVKVTQSSRYLVKRTGEKVFLECVQDMDHENMFWYRQDPGLGLRLIYFSYDVKMKEKGDIPEGYSVSREKKERFSLILESASTNQTSMYLCASSLDISGNTIYFGEGSWLTVV.

This clone was counted a single time. The chain couples TRBV7-9 to TRBJ2-7; TRBD1 aligns across 10 bases. The junction had 7 bases not matched to a gene; V was cut back by 1 base and J by 7 bases. Germline CDR1 reads SEHNR; CDR2 reads FQNEAQ (reference sequence). This CDR3 has 15 amino acids. This chain's CDR3 is CASSLEGTGVNEQYF. The CDR3 DNA reads TGTGCCAGCAGCTTAGAAGGGACAGGGGTAAATGAGCAGTACTTC.

The chain has TRBV18 and TRBJ1-3; the match to TRBD1 covers 7 bases. The V and J ends lost 5 bases and 3 bases, in that order; junction bases with no gene match: 4. Looked up from germline, CDR1 is KGHSH and CDR2 is LQKENI. The CDR3 sequence is 14 residues long. The DNA of the CDR3 is TGTGCCAGCTCATACGACAGGGTTGGAAACACCATATATTTT. Amino acids: CASSYDRVGNTIYF.

The chain employs TRBV5-1 and TRBJ1-2; perhaps TRBD1 as D (5 bases). Germline V CDR1 and CDR2: SGHRS, YFSETQ. Trimming left V 0 bases short and J 6 bases short, with 6 bases between. This CDR3 contains 12 residues. The CDR3 coding sequence is TGCGCCAGCAGCTTGGAAGGGGATGGCTACACCTTC. Its protein is CASSLEGDGYTF. Together with reference TRBV5-1 and TRBJ1-2, the CDR3 gives the full variable domain: KAGVTQTPRYLIKTRGQQVTLSCSPISGHRSVSWYQQTPGQGLQFLFEYFSETQRNKGNFPGRFSGRQFSNSRSEMNVSTLELGDSALYLCASSLEGDGYTFGSGTRLTVV.

The chain is built from TRBV7-2 and TRBJ1-6; 7 bases align to TRBD1. This CDR3 spans 17 amino acids. V trimming: 5 bases; J trimming: 0 bases; junction bases outside the gene matches: 7. Germline-derived CDR1 and CDR2 are SGHTA and FQGNSA. The CDR3 sequence: CASSRDSRLSYNSPLHF. The CDR3 region has the DNA TGTGCCAGCAGCCGGGACAGCCGCCTCTCCTATAATTCACCCCTCCACTTT. The whole variable domain, remainder taken from reference TRBV7-2 and TRBJ1-6, is GAGVSQSPSNKVTEKGKDVELRCDPISGHTALYWYRQSLGQGLEFLIYFQGNSAPDKSGLPSDRFSAERTGGSVSTLTIQRTQQEDSAVYLCASSRDSRLSYNSPLHFGNGTRLTVT.

The chain carries TRBV28 and TRBJ2-1, with TRBD2 identical over 9 bases. The J segment lost 3 bases and the V segment lost 3 bases, leaving 21 bases of the junction unmatched. Germline V gene data show CDR1 as MDHEN and CDR2 as SYDVKM. The CDR3 spans 21 residues. This CDR3 is CASSFSWGPRLADEGYNEQFF. DNA for the CDR3: TGTGCCAGCAGTTTTTCGTGGGGACCGAGACTAGCGGACGAAGGCTACAATGAGCAGTTCTTC. The full variable domain, completed using reference TRBV28 and TRBJ2-1, is DVKVTQSSRYLVKRTGEKVFLECVQDMDHENMFWYRQDPGLGLRLIYFSYDVKMKEKGDIPEGYSVSREKKERFSLILESASTNQTSMYLCASSFSWGPRLADEGYNEQFFGPGTRLTVL.

The CDR3 is CASSLQGAYEQYF. The CDR3 bases are TGTGCCAGCAGCCTCCAGGGGGCCTACGAGCAGTACTTC. The chain employs TRBV3-1 (or the pseudogene TRBV3-2) and TRBJ2-7, with TRBD1 matching 7 bases. The CDR3 is 13 residues long. The V gene end was trimmed by 4 bases and the J gene end by 2 bases; junction bases not matched to a gene: 2. Per germline, CDR1 LGHDT and CDR2 YNNKEL (reference sequence).